The 31 T cell receptor beta chains below all came from one sample that was sequenced in a study of T cell therapy after organ transplantation. Produced via immunoSEQ multiplex PCR; TCRdb's table is partial and in-frame only. The table records 20,000 or so clones, around 82% of them present only once. The time point was: 4-8 weeks after completion of therapy. No antigen is known for these receptors. The sequences come from CD8+ T cells from blood, collected after autologous CMV-specific T cell therapy. These receptors came from a human patient who had received a solid organ transplant and had CMV disease. Some T cells may trace back to the graft donor.

The chain links TRBV6-6 to TRBJ2-7; 7 bases line up with TRBD1. V lost 2 bases and J lost 3; bases outside the gene matches: 4. There are 14 residues in the CDR3. Germline lookup yields CDR1 MNHNY and CDR2 SVGAGI (reference sequence). This CDR3 is CASSYGTALYEQYF. CDR3 sequence (DNA): TGTGCCAGCAGTTACGGGACAGCCCTCTACGAGCAGTACTTC.

This chain connects TRBV5-6 to TRBJ1-2; D is unclear. This CDR3 contains 15 residues. From germline, CDR1 is SGHDT and CDR2 YYEEEE. Trimming removed 4 bases from V and 2 bases from J, with 15 bases in between. The CDR3 coding sequence is TGTGCCAGCAGCGAAGCGCGGACTTGGAACTATGGCTACACCTTC. Its protein product is CASSEARTWNYGYTF. Full variable domain (remainder filled in from reference TRBV5-6 and TRBJ1-2): DAGVTQSPTHLIKTRGQQVTLRCSPKSGHDTVSWYQQALGQGPQFIFQYYEEEERQRGNFPDRFSGHQFPNYSSELNVNALLLGDSALYLCASSEARTWNYGYTFGSGTRLTVV.

V usage is TRBV5-5 and J usage is TRBJ2-7; 7 bases match TRBD1. This CDR3 region has 14 residues. The germline V gene has CDR1 SGHKS and CDR2 YYEKEE (reference sequence). J gave up 2 bases and V 0 bases, and 2 bases lay outside the gene matches. CDR3 amino acids: CASSLGQGPYEQYF. The DNA of the CDR3 is TGTGCCAGCAGCTTGGGACAGGGCCCCTACGAGCAGTACTTC.

This sequence joins TRBV7-8 and TRBJ2-2; a possible D gene is TRBD1 (5 bases). Germline V gene lookup returns CDR1 SGHVS and CDR2 FQNEAQ. V was cut by 2 bases and J by 3 bases, with 19 bases left in between. This CDR3 has 18 amino acids. The CDR3 is CASSLRGNDGWDTGELFF. CDR3 in DNA: TGTGCCAGCAGCTTAAGGGGAAATGACGGATGGGACACCGGGGAGCTGTTTTTT.

A single count supports this clone. V usage is TRBV6-6 and J usage is TRBJ1-2; weak D call: TRBD1 (6 bases). The germline V gene encodes CDR1 MNHNY and CDR2 SVGAGI (reference sequence). The CDR3 has 14 amino acids. Trimming removed 2 bases at V and 4 bases at J, with 11 bases between. The CDR3 reads CASSYARQVYGYTF. As DNA, the CDR3 is TGTGCCAGCAGTTACGCGAGACAGGTCTATGGCTACACCTTC.

This rearrangement joins TRBV4-1 to TRBJ1-1, with D unresolved. The germline V gene has CDR1 MGHRA and CDR2 YSYEKL. The CDR3 runs 13 residues. V gave up 0 bases and J gave up 9 bases, with 11 bases separating them. Here the CDR3 reads CASSQDGVTQAFF. The CDR3, as DNA: TGCGCCAGCAGCCAAGATGGGGTAACACAAGCTTTCTTT.

V is TRBV5-4 and J is TRBJ1-2; no clear D. The germline V and J ends were trimmed by 1 base and 1 base, with 11 bases remaining between them. Germline V gives CDR1 SGHNT, CDR2 YYREEE (reference sequence). This CDR3 has 15 amino acids. CDR3 DNA sequence: TGTGCCAGCAGCTTGCATGTAGGAGGTAACTATGGCTACACCTTC. This encodes CASSLHVGGNYGYTF.

V gene TRBV4-2 combines with J gene TRBJ2-7; no reliable D call. V lost 4 bases, J lost 1 base, and 17 bases lay in between. The CDR3 has 16 residues. The germline gives CDR1 LGHNA, CDR2 YNFKEQ. The CDR3 nucleotides are TGTGCCAGCAGCCTTAACCTCGGACGCAGATCCTACGAGCAGTACTTC. Protein sequence: CASSLNLGRRSYEQYF.

This chain connects TRBV5-6 to TRBJ2-3; D perhaps matches TRBD2 (6 bases). Per the germline V gene, CDR1 is SGHDT and CDR2 is YYEEEE. V dropped 0 bases and J dropped 3 bases, with 17 bases sitting between them. This CDR3 comprises 17 residues. This CDR3 is CASSLGDEGTWTDTQYF. The CDR3 nucleotides read TGTGCCAGCAGCTTGGGGGACGAGGGGACTTGGACAGATACGCAGTATTTT.

V is TRBV6-1 and J is TRBJ1-2; D gene unclear. Trimming removed 7 bases from V and 2 bases from J, with 5 bases in between. Germline CDR1 and CDR2: MNHNS and SASEGT. The CDR3 extends over 11 amino acids. The CDR3 spells CASIQNYGYTF. The CDR3 region has the DNA TGTGCCAGCATACAGAACTATGGCTACACCTTC.

The V call is TRBV4-1, the J call TRBJ1-4; TRBD1 might be the D (5 bases). This CDR3 is 15 amino acids long. V was trimmed by 0 bases and J by 9 bases, leaving 14 bases between them. Germline assignment: CDR1 MGHRA and CDR2 YSYEKL. The CDR3 sequence: CASSQDIRGEQKLFF. In DNA, the CDR3 is TGCGCCAGCAGCCAAGATATTCGGGGCGAACAAAAACTGTTTTTT.

The rearrangement links TRBV9 to TRBJ1-3; the match to TRBD1 covers 8 bases. Unmatched junction bases numbered 10, after V lost 5 bases and J lost 0 bases. The CDR3 runs 17 residues. Germline CDR1 reads SGDLS; CDR2 reads YYNGEE. This chain's CDR3 is CASRRQGPRYSGNTIYF. DNA of the CDR3: TGTGCCAGCAGAAGACAGGGGCCGAGGTACTCTGGAAACACCATATATTTT.

The rearrangement uses TRBV12-1 and TRBJ2-7. TRBV12-1 is labeled a pseudogene. The CDR3 covers 14 residues. The DNA for the CDR3 is TGTGTCCCATTAACCGAGGGGTTTTCCTACGAGCAGTACTTC. It yields the protein CVPLTEGFSYEQYF.

This chain uses TRBV6-6 with TRBJ1-4; no clear D gene. V dropped 5 bases and J dropped 4 bases, with 8 bases sitting between them. The CDR3 consists of 13 residues. Germline V CDR1 and CDR2: MNHNY, SVGAGI (reference sequence). CDR3 sequence: CASSPLGNEKLFF. Written as DNA, the CDR3 is TGTGCCAGCAGTCCCCTCGGTAATGAAAAACTGTTTTTT.

This clone was observed once. V usage is TRBV6-5 and J usage is TRBJ2-7; D perhaps matches TRBD1 (6 bases). CDR1 is MNHEY and CDR2 is SVGAGI in the germline V gene. The V end lost 2 bases, the J end lost 3 bases, and 8 bases lay between the germline ends. The CDR3 totals 13 residues. The chain's CDR3 is CASSYVRGYEQYF. In nucleotides, the CDR3 is TGTGCCAGCAGTTACGTCAGGGGCTACGAGCAGTACTTC.

The chain has TRBV30 and TRBJ2-2; possibly TRBD1 for D (5 bases). The CDR3 has 14 residues. Germline V lookup: CDR1 GTSNPN, CDR2 SVGIG (reference sequence). V was cut by 0 bases and J by 4 bases, with 9 bases left in between. Here the CDR3 DNA reads TGTGCCTGGAGTGTGGGTCAGGGCACCGGGGAGCTGTTTTTT. Its protein is CAWSVGQGTGELFF.

This clone came up a few times. This chain links TRBV18 with TRBJ1-6, with 9 bases matching TRBD1. Looked up from germline, CDR1 is KGHSH and CDR2 is LQKENI. The CDR3 runs 17 residues. Trimming removed 3 bases from V and 3 bases from J; junction bases left unmatched: 6. The CDR3 nucleotides read TGTGCCAGCTCACCGACTGACAGGGGGTACTATAATTCACCCCTCCACTTT. Translation: CASSPTDRGYYNSPLHF.

This chain uses TRBV4-1 with TRBJ1-2; 9 bases map to TRBD1. Germline lookup yields CDR1 MGHRA and CDR2 YSYEKL. The V gene end was trimmed by 4 bases and the J gene end by 8 bases; junction bases not matched to a gene: 11. The length of the CDR3 is 15 residues. This CDR3 is CASSPRDRDLMGYTF. Written as DNA, the CDR3 is TGCGCCAGCAGCCCCAGGGACAGGGACTTAATGGGCTACACCTTC.

Comments on this clone: At one boundary the junction diverges from the germline segment, which might be a read error. CDR3 amino acids: CSLPTGDF. The DNA for the CDR3 is TGCAGTCTACCGACAGGGGATTTT. The rearrangement joins TRBV20-1 to TRBJ2-3; 8 positions agree with TRBD1. The CDR3 length is 8 residues. Germline CDR1 reads DFQATT; CDR2 reads SNEGSKA (reference sequence).

V usage is TRBV7-9 and J usage is TRBJ2-1, with a possible D match to TRBD2 (6 bases). CDR3 length: 16 amino acids. Looked up from germline, CDR1 is SEHNR and CDR2 is FQNEAQ (reference sequence). Trimming removed 2 bases at V and 4 bases at J, with 15 bases between. CDR3 in DNA: TGTGCCAGCAGCTTACTGGAGGGCCCCTTATACAATGAGCAGTTCTTC. Translation gives CASSLLEGPLYNEQFF.

This rearrangement joins TRBV19 to TRBJ1-6; the D is unclear. CDR1 is LNHDA and CDR2 is SQIVND in the germline V gene (reference sequence). The CDR3 runs to 14 residues. The germline V and J ends were trimmed by 7 bases and 3 bases, with 10 bases remaining between them. CDR3 sequence (DNA): TGTGCCAGTACTCCGAAGGGCTATAATTCACCCCTCCACTTT. Protein sequence: CASTPKGYNSPLHF. The full variable domain, in which reference TRBV19 and TRBJ1-6 provide the parts outside the CDR3, is DGGITQSPKYLFRKEGQNVTLSCEQNLNHDAMYWYRQDPGQGLRLIYYSQIVNDFQKGDIAEGYSVSREKKESFPLTVTSAQKNPTAFYLCASTPKGYNSPLHFGNGTRLTVT.

The V and J genes are TRBV9 and TRBJ1-3; D perhaps matches TRBD1 (6 bases). Germline V lookup: CDR1 SGDLS, CDR2 YYNGEE. V dropped 0 bases and J dropped 2 bases, with 6 bases sitting between them. The CDR3 consists of 14 residues. Written as DNA, the CDR3 is TGTGCCAGCAGCGTAGGGGGGCCTGGAAACACCATATATTTT. Protein: CASSVGGPGNTIYF. The full variable domain, completed using reference TRBV9 and TRBJ1-3, is DSGVTQTPKHLITATGQRVTLRCSPRSGDLSVYWYQQSLDQGLQFLIQYYNGEERAKGNILERFSAQQFPDLHSELNLSSLELGDSALYFCASSVGGPGNTIYFGEGSWLTVV.

A remark on this clone: Other DNA sequences in the same sample also yield this CDR3. The chain is built from TRBV5-4 and TRBJ1-5; no firm D call. The CDR3 extends over 16 amino acids. Trimming stripped 0 bases from V and 0 bases from J, with 10 bases between. CDR1 SGHNT and CDR2 YYREEE come from the germline V gene (reference sequence). The CDR3 region has the DNA TGTGCCAGCAGCTTGGGGGGAGGATATAGCAATCAGCCCCAGCATTTT. Translated: CASSLGGGYSNQPQHF.

The CDR3 here is CASSLGGRTDTQYF. For the CDR3, the DNA is TGCGCCAGCAGCTTGGGGGGACGGACAGATACGCAGTATTTT. The chain is built from TRBV5-1 and TRBJ2-3, with D perhaps TRBD1 or TRBD2 (5 bases each). V lost 0 bases to trimming and J lost 3 bases, with 8 bases between them. This CDR3 comprises 14 residues. CDR1 is SGHRS and CDR2 is YFSETQ in the germline V gene.

The chain joins TRBV11-2 to TRBJ2-7, with TRBD1 matching over 7 bases. V lost 4 bases to trimming and J lost 4 bases; unmatched junction nucleotides: 7. The V gene's germline CDR1 is SGHAT and CDR2 FQNNGV. There are 14 residues in the CDR3. The CDR3 sequence: CASSSSTGLYEQYF. CDR3 DNA sequence: TGTGCCAGCAGCTCATCGACAGGGTTATACGAGCAGTACTTC.

The rearrangement links TRBV11-3 to TRBJ2-7; D remains unclear. Germline values: CDR1 SGHNT, CDR2 YENEEA. With 1 base removed from V and 7 bases from J, the gap between germline ends came to 11 bases. This CDR3 is 13 amino acids long. The DNA for the CDR3 is TGTGCCAGCAGCTTAGTTATAGGGCGGGAGCAGTACTTC. This gives the protein CASSLVIGREQYF. The full variable domain, completed using reference TRBV11-3 and TRBJ2-7, is EAGVVQSPRYKIIEKKQPVAFWCNPISGHNTLYWYLQNLGQGPELLIRYENEEAVDDSQLPKDRFSAERLKGVDSTLKIQPAELGDSAVYLCASSLVIGREQYFGPGTRLTVT.

The rearrangement joins TRBV2 to TRBJ2-2; the match to TRBD1 covers 8 bases. J gave up 4 bases and V 6 bases, and 10 bases lay outside the gene matches. The CDR3 sequence is 16 residues long. CDR1 SNHLY and CDR2 FYNNEI come from the germline V gene. This CDR3 reads CASRVGRGRGTGELFF. The CDR3 DNA follows: TGTGCCAGCAGGGTGGGCAGGGGGCGCGGCACCGGGGAGCTGTTTTTT. The full variable domain, completed using reference TRBV2 and TRBJ2-2, is EPEVTQTPSHQVTQMGQEVILRCVPISNHLYFYWYRQILGQKVEFLVSFYNNEISEKSEIFDDQFSVERPDGSNFTLKIRSTKLEDSAMYFCASRVGRGRGTGELFFGEGSRLTVL.

The rearrangement uses TRBV7-8 and TRBJ1-2, with 7 positions matching TRBD1. The CDR3 covers 16 residues. V gave up 5 bases and J gave up 5 bases; unmatched junction bases: 14. Germline CDR1 reads SGHVS; CDR2 reads FQNEAQ. The CDR3 loop is CASSQSSPGQQYGYTF. The CDR3 nucleotides read TGTGCCAGCAGCCAAAGCTCTCCGGGACAGCAGTATGGCTACACCTTC.

Details on this clone: At one boundary the junction diverges from the germline segment, which might be a read error. In the same sample, other DNA sequences code for this CDR3. The rearrangement uses TRBV7-7 and TRBJ2-6, with D unclear. Germline V gene sequence: CDR1 SSHAT, CDR2 FNYEAQ (reference sequence). CDR3 length: 15 amino acids. Here the CDR3 DNA reads TGTGCTAGCAGCTTTGGGGTAACTGGGGCCAACGTCCTGACTTTC. This gives the protein CASSFGVTGANVLTF.

The chain uses TRBV27 and TRBJ2-2, with TRBD2 identical over 9 bases. CDR1 and CDR2 from the germline V gene are MNHEY and SMNVEV (reference sequence). V lost 2 bases and J lost 4; bases outside the gene matches: 5. This CDR3 spans 16 amino acids. CDR3 nucleotide sequence: TGTGCCAGCAGTTTAGGAGCGGGGGGTCTCACCGGGGAGCTGTTTTTT. Translation gives CASSLGAGGLTGELFF.

The V call is TRBV7-9, the J call TRBJ2-2; TRBD2 matches 16 bases. This CDR3 is 18 amino acids long. V trimming: 5 bases; J trimming: 3 bases; junction bases outside the gene matches: 6. Germline CDR1 is SEHNR and CDR2 is FQNEAQ (reference sequence). The CDR3 bases are TGTGCCAGCAGCGGGGGACTAGCGGGAGGGTTTTACACCGGGGAGCTGTTTTTT. Protein product: CASSGGLAGGFYTGELFF.